This paragraph covers one TCR beta chain sequence. Its matching antigen is unknown. This sample was taken from a study of T cells in narcolepsy. Study-level findings and limits: Autoreactive clonotypes reportedly recurred in blood of same and different patients, not controls.

TCRdb keeps only in-frame clones here, not all; method: immunoSEQ multiplex PCR. The sample contains 25,000 to 35,000 clones, 79% of which appear only once. The germline gives CDR1 SGHDN, CDR2 FVKESK. The CDR3 totals 13 residues. Trimming at V came to 1 base and at J to 10 bases, leaving 2 bases not matched to a gene. The sequenced sample was CD45RA- memory CD4+ T cells from PBMCs. This sequence originates from a human donor with narcolepsy. This chain joins TRBV14 and TRBJ1-1; 11 bases fit TRBD1. The CDR3 is CASSQGDRGRAFF. The CDR3 coding sequence is TGTGCCAGCAGCCAAGGGGACAGGGGGAGAGCTTTCTTT.